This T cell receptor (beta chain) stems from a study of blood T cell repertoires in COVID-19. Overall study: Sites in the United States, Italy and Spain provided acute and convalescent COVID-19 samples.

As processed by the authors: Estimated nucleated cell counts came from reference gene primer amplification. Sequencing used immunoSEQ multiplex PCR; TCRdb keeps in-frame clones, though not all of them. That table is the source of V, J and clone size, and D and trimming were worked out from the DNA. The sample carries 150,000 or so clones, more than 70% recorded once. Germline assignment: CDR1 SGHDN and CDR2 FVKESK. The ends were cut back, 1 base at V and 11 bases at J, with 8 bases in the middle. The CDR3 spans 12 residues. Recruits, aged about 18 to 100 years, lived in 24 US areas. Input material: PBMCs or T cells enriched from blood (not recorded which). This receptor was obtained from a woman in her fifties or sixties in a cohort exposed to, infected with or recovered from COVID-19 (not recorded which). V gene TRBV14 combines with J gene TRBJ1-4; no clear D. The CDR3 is CASSQVATKLFF. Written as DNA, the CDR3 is TGTGCCAGCAGCCAAGTCGCAACTAAACTGTTTTTT.